A single sample is the source of the 32 T cell receptor beta chains below, sequenced in a study of PD-L1 blockade in urothelial cancer. As for time point: pretreatment peripheral blood. TCRdb's copy holds only in-frame clones and misses some; the assay was immunoSEQ multiplex PCR. The table has some 44,000 clones, 70% to 90% seen once. The sequencing here drew on PBMCs, taken around atezolizumab (anti-PD-L1) treatment. These receptors originate from a man in his 60s with urothelial cancer.

The chain combines TRBV4-3 with TRBJ2-3; D perhaps matches TRBD2 (5 bases). Germline loops: CDR1 LGHNA, CDR2 YSLEER. CDR3 length: 14 amino acids. Trimming shortened V by 0 bases and J by 6 bases, and 10 bases separated the two germline ends. This CDR3 is CASSQDGSVDTQYF. The CDR3 DNA is TGCGCCAGCAGCCAAGACGGTAGCGTGGATACGCAGTATTTT.

This clone was seen a handful of times. The chain joins TRBV5-1 to TRBJ2-3; possibly TRBD2 for D (5 bases). Per the germline V gene, CDR1 is SGHRS and CDR2 is YFSETQ. Trimming stripped 0 bases from V and 2 bases from J, with 7 bases between. The CDR3 is 14 amino acids. CDR3 amino acids: CASSLERYTDTQYF. The CDR3 bases are TGCGCCAGCAGCTTGGAGCGGTACACAGATACGCAGTATTTT.

The chain recombines TRBV7-9 with TRBJ2-3; D gene uncertain. V gave up 3 bases and J gave up 5 bases, with 6 bases separating them. Germline V gives CDR1 SEHNR, CDR2 FQNEAQ (reference sequence). This CDR3 has 12 amino acids. The CDR3 DNA reads as TGTGCCAGCAGCTTTTCTTTAGATACGCAGTATTTT. Amino acids: CASSFSLDTQYF.

V gene TRBV23-1 combines with J gene TRBJ1-2, with 8 bases that match TRBD1. TRBV23-1 qualifies as an ORF whose function is uncertain. The V gene end was trimmed by 0 bases and the J gene end by 2 bases; junction bases not matched to a gene: 11. The CDR3 totals 18 residues. This chain's CDR3 is CASSQSLEGRGRNYGYTF. The CDR3 DNA reads TGCGCCAGCAGTCAATCCCTAGAGGGCAGGGGGCGAAACTATGGCTACACCTTC.

In this sample, this clone turned up once. One end of the junction varies from germline; a read error may be responsible. The chain links TRBV4-1 to TRBJ1-2; TRBD1 is a possible D gene (5 bases). This CDR3 comprises 14 residues. The V gene's germline CDR1 is MGHRA and CDR2 YSYEKL. The CDR3, as DNA: TGCGCCAGCAGCCCCAGGGATGGGGCCTATGGCCACACCTTC. Protein sequence: CASSPRDGAYGHTF.

The chain combines TRBV29-1 with TRBJ1-1; D is possibly TRBD1 (6 bases). CDR1 SQVTM and CDR2 ANQGSEA come from the germline V gene. V was clipped by 7 bases and J by 5 bases, with 29 bases between them. The CDR3 has 17 amino acids. The CDR3 spells CSATQYPSTGWGTEAFF. The DNA for the CDR3 is TGCAGCGCCACCCAATACCCTTCGACAGGCTGGGGGACTGAAGCTTTCTTT.

This chain links TRBV5-4 with TRBJ1-5; unclear D gene. CDR1 is SGHNT, CDR2 YYREEE, per germline (reference sequence). There are 13 residues in the CDR3. Trimming stripped 3 bases from V and 5 bases from J, with 9 bases between. The CDR3 DNA reads TGTGCCAGCAGCTCGGGTCGGGATCAGCCCCAGCATTTT. This sequence encodes CASSSGRDQPQHF.

The J gene is TRBJ2-7, the V gene TRBV11-2; perhaps TRBD2 as D (6 bases). Germline V lookup: CDR1 SGHAT, CDR2 FQNNGV. Trimming removed 7 bases at V and 4 bases at J, with 23 bases between. The CDR3 is 16 amino acids. The CDR3 region has the DNA TGTGCCAGCACCCAGCCCCGCCGGGGGAATCCTTACGAGCAGTACTTC. It is translated as CASTQPRRGNPYEQYF.

The V call is TRBV7-9, the J call TRBJ1-6; D perhaps matches TRBD1 (5 bases). Between the trimmed V and J ends, which lost 1 base and 9 bases, there was a span of 16 bases. This CDR3 spans 16 amino acids. Germline V gene lookup returns CDR1 SEHNR and CDR2 FQNEAQ (reference sequence). CDR3 in amino acids: CASSLGAGKGVSPLHF. CDR3 bases: TGTGCCAGCAGCTTAGGGGCAGGGAAAGGGGTTTCACCCCTCCACTTT.

This clone was picked up one time. The chain couples TRBV7-6 to TRBJ2-1, with 10 bases aligning to TRBD2. Germline trimming cut 0 bases from V and 4 bases from J; bases unmatched to any gene: 9. Looked up from germline, CDR1 is SGHVS and CDR2 is FNYEAQ. This CDR3 region has 18 residues. CDR3 sequence: CASSLARAGGPIYNEQFF. In nucleotides, the CDR3 is TGTGCCAGCAGCTTAGCGCGAGCGGGAGGGCCGATATACAATGAGCAGTTCTTC.

This sequence joins TRBV28 and TRBJ1-5; the D gene is possibly TRBD1 (5 bases). The CDR3 runs 13 residues. V lost 8 bases and J 9 bases, leaving 17 bases between the germline ends. The germline V gene has CDR1 MDHEN and CDR2 SYDVKM. CDR3 amino acids: CASRIGGSGPQHF. The CDR3 coding sequence is TGTGCCAGCCGTATCGGGGGGAGTGGGCCCCAGCATTTT.

This clone was seen a few times. This chain joins TRBV25-1 and TRBJ1-2, with D perhaps matching TRBD1 (5 bases). Trimming pared 3 bases from V and 3 bases from J, leaving 11 bases between. The CDR3 runs 14 residues. Germline assignment: CDR1 MGHDK and CDR2 SYGVNS. This CDR3 is CASSEPGLDYGYTF. In DNA form, the CDR3 reads TGTGCCAGCAGTGAGCCAGGGTTGGACTATGGCTACACCTTC.

This clone was picked up a small number of times. The rearrangement uses TRBV29-1 and TRBJ2-3; no clear D. The ends were cut back, 4 bases at V and 0 bases at J, with 8 bases in the middle. Germline CDR1 and CDR2: SQVTM and ANQGSEA. The CDR3 length is 13 residues. The CDR3: CSVATASTDTQYF. CDR3 coding DNA: TGCAGCGTTGCCACTGCTAGCACAGATACGCAGTATTTT.

The CDR3 region has the DNA TGTGCCAGCAGTTTGTATGGGGGCGGGAGTCGTTTCGGAGAGACCCAGTACTTC. Protein product: CASSLYGGGSRFGETQYF. This chain uses TRBV28 with TRBJ2-5; tentative D call: TRBD2 (7 bases). V shed 3 bases and J shed 4 bases, with 24 bases lying between them. The germline CDR1 and CDR2 sequences are MDHEN and SYDVKM. This CDR3 region has 18 residues.

This clone was observed a few times. This chain links TRBV7-2 with TRBJ1-5; a weak D match, TRBD1 (5 bases). CDR3 length: 14 amino acids. Germline V gene data show CDR1 as SGHTA and CDR2 as FQGNSA. V dropped 7 bases and J dropped 4 bases, with 14 bases sitting between them. The CDR3 loop is CASNEGAGNQPQHF. The CDR3, as DNA: TGTGCCAGCAACGAAGGGGCAGGAAATCAGCCCCAGCATTTT. Full variable domain (rest looked up from reference TRBV7-2 and TRBJ1-5): GAGVSQSPSNKVTEKGKDVELRCDPISGHTALYWYRQSLGQGLEFLIYFQGNSAPDKSGLPSDRFSAERTGGSVSTLTIQRTQQEDSAVYLCASNEGAGNQPQHFGDGTRLSIL.

The rearrangement uses TRBV11-1 and TRBJ1-1, with 7 positions matching TRBD1. The germline CDR1 and CDR2 sequences are SGHAT and FQDESV (reference sequence). The CDR3 is 13 amino acids. Losses at the gene ends were 4 bases for V and 7 bases for J; bases not matched to a gene: 6. CDR3 region: CASSWGQTFEAFF. As DNA, the CDR3 is TGTGCCAGCAGCTGGGGACAGACCTTTGAAGCTTTCTTT.

This sequence joins TRBV5-6 and TRBJ2-5; D is possibly TRBD2 (5 bases). Germline V lookup: CDR1 SGHDT, CDR2 YYEEEE. The CDR3 runs to 13 residues. V shed 7 bases and J shed 0 bases, with 10 bases lying between them. The CDR3 nucleotides are TGTGCCAGCGCCCCGAGGGACCAAGAGACCCAGTACTTC. It translates to CASAPRDQETQYF.

This CDR3 reads CATSGRRAGTEAFF. The CDR3 bases are TGTGCCACCAGCGGGAGGAGGGCGGGCACTGAAGCTTTCTTT. V usage is TRBV15 and J usage is TRBJ1-1; D remains unclear. The CDR3 contains 14 residues. The germline V gene has CDR1 LNHNV and CDR2 YYDKDF (reference sequence). V gave up 5 bases and J gave up 4 bases, with 14 bases separating them.

A single count supports this clone. The J gene is TRBJ2-1, the V gene TRBV6-5, with D possibly being TRBD2 (6 bases). The germline V gene has CDR1 MNHEY and CDR2 SVGAGI. V dropped 8 bases and J dropped 9 bases, with 20 bases sitting between them. The CDR3 is 14 residues long. CDR3 nucleotide sequence: TGTGCCAGCGGACCAGTCGGAGGGGCGGGTGAGCAGTTCTTC. It translates to CASGPVGGAGEQFF.

The chain recombines TRBV29-1 with TRBJ1-2; 11 bases are a match to TRBD1. V lost 1 base to trimming and J lost 2 bases; unmatched junction nucleotides: 3. The CDR3 runs 15 residues. Germline loops: CDR1 SQVTM, CDR2 ANQGSEA. The CDR3 spells CSVEVGQGENYGYTF. CDR3 in DNA: TGCAGCGTTGAAGTGGGACAGGGGGAGAACTATGGCTACACCTTC.

The chain joins TRBV30 to TRBJ1-1; TRBD1 matches 9 bases. Germline V lookup: CDR1 GTSNPN, CDR2 SVGIG (reference sequence). This CDR3 has 13 residues. The trim removed 6 bases at V and 5 bases at J, leaving 7 bases unmatched. CDR3 residues: CACPGTGRTEAFF. The CDR3 bases are TGTGCCTGCCCCGGGACAGGGAGAACTGAAGCTTTCTTT.

The chain joins TRBV7-2 to TRBJ2-7; 12 positions match TRBD2. Germline CDR1 SGHTA, CDR2 FQGNSA. The CDR3 sequence is 16 residues long. With 1 base clipped from V and 5 bases from J, the junction kept 6 bases outside the gene matches. CDR3 in DNA: TGTGCCAGCAGCTTAGGCCTAGCGGGAGGGCCGAACGAGCAGTACTTC. It codes for CASSLGLAGGPNEQYF.

The rearrangement links TRBV19 to TRBJ2-3; 7 bases agree with TRBD2. CDR1 is LNHDA, CDR2 SQIVND, per germline (reference sequence). Trimming removed 0 bases from V and 3 bases from J; junction bases left unmatched: 6. The CDR3 extends over 16 amino acids. The CDR3 coding sequence is TGTGCCAGTAGTATAGACGAGGCGGGAGTGACAGATACGCAGTATTTT. Translation: CASSIDEAGVTDTQYF.

This sequence joins TRBV20-1 and TRBJ2-5, with D possibly TRBD1 on 6 matching bases. CDR3 length: 11 amino acids. Germline V gives CDR1 DFQATT, CDR2 SNEGSKA (reference sequence). Trimming pared 5 bases from V and 7 bases from J, leaving 11 bases between. CDR3 nucleotides: TGCAGTGCTTCACCACAGGGGACCCAGTACTTC. It specifies CSASPQGTQYF.

The chain joins TRBV29-1 to TRBJ2-3; TRBD2 matches at 7 bases. The CDR3 totals 13 residues. Germline CDR1 reads SQVTM; CDR2 reads ANQGSEA. J was trimmed by 4 bases and V by 4 bases; bases with no gene match: 5. CDR3 loop: CSVALREPDTQYF. The CDR3 nucleotides read TGCAGCGTTGCATTGCGGGAGCCAGATACGCAGTATTTT.

The chain recombines TRBV5-4 with TRBJ1-2; weak D call: TRBD1 (5 bases). Germline V gene lookup returns CDR1 SGHNT and CDR2 YYREEE (reference sequence). The CDR3 extends over 15 amino acids. V dropped 3 bases and J dropped 3 bases, with 15 bases sitting between them. CDR3 nucleotide sequence: TGTGCCAGCAGCTCTGGGGGGGGGATGGACTATGGCTACACCTTC. Translating gives CASSSGGGMDYGYTF.

This sequence joins TRBV28 and TRBJ2-2; 7 bases align to TRBD1. V shed 6 bases and J 0 bases; nucleotides not matched to a gene: 1. The length of the CDR3 is 14 residues. Per the germline V gene, CDR1 is MDHEN and CDR2 is SYDVKM. The CDR3 protein is CASRGQPNTGELFF. CDR3 sequence (DNA): TGTGCCAGCAGGGGACAGCCGAACACCGGGGAGCTGTTTTTT.

CDR3 DNA: TGTGCCAGCACGGGGGGGGGTGAGTACAATGAGCAGTTCTTC. It is translated as CASTGGGEYNEQFF. The rearrangement uses TRBV6-6 and TRBJ2-1; TRBD2 matches at 8 bases. V dropped 7 bases and J dropped 4; count of bases not matched to a gene: 6. The CDR3 loop spans 14 amino acids. Germline lookup yields CDR1 MNHNY and CDR2 SVGAGI (reference sequence).

This clone has just one count. The CDR3 loop is CASSSLGDRAHEQYF. CDR3 bases: TGTGCCAGCAGTTCCCTAGGCGACAGGGCCCACGAGCAGTACTTC. The chain recombines TRBV27 with TRBJ2-7, with 7 bases aligning to TRBD1. The germline V gene has CDR1 MNHEY and CDR2 SMNVEV (reference sequence). The V segment lost 4 bases and the J segment 5 bases; nucleotides outside the gene matches: 11. The CDR3 is made up of 15 amino acids.

This clone appeared a single time. This sample includes further DNA sequences coding for the same CDR3. This chain joins TRBV5-1 and TRBJ2-1, with 13 positions matching TRBD2. This CDR3 is built from 16 residues. The germline gives CDR1 SGHRS, CDR2 YFSETQ. Trimming at V came to 0 bases and at J to 8 bases, leaving 5 bases not matched to a gene. CDR3 residues: CASSLGGTSGVDEQFF. CDR3 sequence (DNA): TGCGCCAGCAGCTTGGGTGGGACTAGCGGGGTAGATGAGCAGTTCTTC.

The V and J genes are TRBV5-1 and TRBJ2-7, with D maybe TRBD2 (6 bases). Trimming took 3 bases from V and 9 from J, leaving 13 bases between them. The CDR3 has 12 residues. The germline V gene encodes CDR1 SGHRS and CDR2 YFSETQ. CDR3 amino acids: CASSWGETAQYF. The CDR3 nucleotides are TGCGCCAGCAGCTGGGGGGAGACCGCGCAGTACTTC.

In its sample, this clone was seen once. The rearrangement links TRBV30 to TRBJ2-1; 13 nucleotides match TRBD2. The CDR3 is 16 amino acids. Germline loops: CDR1 GTSNPN, CDR2 SVGIG (reference sequence). The V gene end was trimmed by 0 bases and the J gene end by 8 bases; junction bases not matched to a gene: 7. CDR3 protein: CAWSVYGTSGIYEQFF. The CDR3 DNA reads TGTGCCTGGAGTGTCTACGGGACTAGCGGGATTTATGAGCAGTTCTTC. The complete variable domain, with remaining parts taken from reference TRBV30 and TRBJ2-1, reads SQTIHQWPATLVQPVGSPLSLECTVEGTSNPNLYWYRQAAGRGLQLLFYSVGIGQISSEVPQNLSASRPQDRQFILSSKKLLLSDSGFYLCAWSVYGTSGIYEQFFGPGTRLTVL.